Presented here are 30 T cell receptor beta chains from one specimen sequenced in a study of shared clonotypes between healthy human individuals. The method was immunoSEQ multiplex PCR; TCRdb's version includes in-frame clones alone and lacks a portion of them. Among a few hundred thousand clones listed, 80% to 90% were seen once. The source material was memory CD8+ T cells sorted from blood. Sample subset: CD45RO+ cells pooled with CCR7-negative TemRA cells. The receptors derive from a man younger than 30 in good health.

This sequence joins TRBV9 and TRBJ2-1; 10 positions agree with TRBD2. V dropped 4 bases and J dropped 6; count of bases not matched to a gene: 10. Germline-derived CDR1 and CDR2 are SGDLS and YYNGEE. The length of the CDR3 is 16 residues. Here the CDR3 reads CASSPIAGGRANEQFF. CDR3 DNA: TGTGCCAGCAGCCCTATAGCGGGAGGTCGGGCCAATGAGCAGTTCTTC.

The gene calls are TRBV11-2 and TRBJ2-7; no clear D. The length of the CDR3 is 14 residues. V lost 3 bases, J lost 6 bases, and 15 bases lay in between. Germline lookup yields CDR1 SGHAT and CDR2 FQNNGV. The CDR3 DNA is TGTGCCAGCAGCTTGGCTGGGAATCCGCCCGAGCAGTACTTC. It yields the protein CASSLAGNPPEQYF. Looking up the rest from reference TRBV11-2 and TRBJ2-7 gives the full variable domain: EAGVAQSPRYKIIEKRQSVAFWCNPISGHATLYWYQQILGQGPKLLIQFQNNGVVDDSQLPKDRFSAERLKGVDSTLKIQPAKLEDSAVYLCASSLAGNPPEQYFGPGTRLTVT.

The V and J genes are TRBV2 and TRBJ1-5; TRBD1 matches 7 bases. V shed 2 bases and J 4 bases; nucleotides not matched to a gene: 8. The CDR3 consists of 16 residues. Germline loops: CDR1 SNHLY, CDR2 FYNNEI. The CDR3 bases are TGTGCCAGCAGTGAATACTTACAGGGGTGGAATCAGCCCCAGCATTTT. It codes for CASSEYLQGWNQPQHF.

The chain has TRBV28 and TRBJ1-2; D might be TRBD1 (5 bases). Trimming took 2 bases from V and 4 from J, leaving 8 bases between them. This CDR3 contains 13 residues. The germline V gene has CDR1 MDHEN and CDR2 SYDVKM. The CDR3 coding sequence is TGTGCCAGCAGTTTAGGGGGGAGCTATGGCTACACCTTC. It codes for CASSLGGSYGYTF.

This rearrangement joins TRBV18 to TRBJ1-2; D is possibly TRBD1 (6 bases). V was pared by 3 bases and J by 0 bases, with 17 bases between. CDR3 length equals 17 residues. From germline, CDR1 is KGHSH and CDR2 LQKENI. The CDR3 protein is CASSPSWGQGPNYGYTF. CDR3 sequence (DNA): TGTGCCAGCTCACCGTCTTGGGGGCAGGGTCCTAACTATGGCTACACCTTC.

The chain combines TRBV19 with TRBJ2-7; tentative D call: TRBD1 (6 bases). The CDR3 is 15 amino acids. V lost 2 bases and J 3 bases, leaving 14 bases between the germline ends. Germline V lookup: CDR1 LNHDA, CDR2 SQIVND (reference sequence). CDR3 DNA: TGTGCCAGTAGTATAAGGGCAGGGGACCACTACGAGCAGTACTTC. This codes for CASSIRAGDHYEQYF.

This chain uses TRBV9 with TRBJ2-7; 9 bases fit TRBD1. V was pared by 3 bases and J by 4 bases, with 8 bases of the junction left unmatched. The CDR3 sequence is 15 residues long. Germline V gives CDR1 SGDLS, CDR2 YYNGEE. In DNA form, the CDR3 reads TGTGCCAGCAGCGCCTCTGACAGGGGGGGTTACGAGCAGTACTTC. It specifies CASSASDRGGYEQYF.

The chain has TRBV7-2 and TRBJ1-3; D is perhaps TRBD1 (6 bases). The germline V gene has CDR1 SGHTA and CDR2 FQGNSA. This CDR3 is built from 14 residues. The ends were cut back, 4 bases at V and 4 bases at J, with 11 bases in the middle. The CDR3 sequence is CASSSLTGGNTIYF. The DNA for the CDR3 is TGTGCCAGCAGCTCCTTGACAGGCGGAAACACCATATATTTT.

This chain joins TRBV6-1 and TRBJ2-7; no clear D gene. Germline V CDR1 and CDR2: MNHNS, SASEGT. The CDR3 runs to 14 residues. Trimming took 7 bases from V and 0 from J, leaving 13 bases between them. This chain's CDR3 is CASTIKETSYEQYF. In DNA, the CDR3 is TGTGCCAGCACCATCAAGGAGACCTCCTACGAGCAGTACTTC.

This chain links TRBV28 with TRBJ2-3; 8 bases are a match to TRBD2. V trimming: 5 bases; J trimming: 4 bases; junction bases outside the gene matches: 8. Germline CDR1 and CDR2: MDHEN and SYDVKM. This CDR3 comprises 15 residues. The CDR3 spells CASSSYGLAADTQYF. DNA of the CDR3: TGTGCCAGCAGTAGCTACGGACTAGCTGCAGATACGCAGTATTTT.

The chain carries TRBV5-4 and TRBJ2-7; 9 nucleotides line up with TRBD1. The CDR3 consists of 14 residues. Trimming cost V 3 bases and J 3 bases; bases outside gene matches: 4. CDR1 SGHNT and CDR2 YYREEE come from the germline V gene (reference sequence). The CDR3 region has the DNA TGTGCCAGCAGCTGGGACAGGGCGCACTACGAGCAGTACTTC. Its translation is CASSWDRAHYEQYF.

The chain joins TRBV7-9 to TRBJ2-7; tentatively, D is TRBD1 (6 bases). This CDR3 is 17 amino acids long. Germline CDR1 SEHNR, CDR2 FQNEAQ (reference sequence). V was shortened by 1 base and J by 3 bases, with 19 bases between the two germline ends. The CDR3, as DNA: TGTGCCAGCAGCTTAGTAAGGGGGACCGGGTACGACTACGAGCAGTACTTC. This encodes CASSLVRGTGYDYEQYF.

CDR3 sequence (DNA): TGTGCCAGCAGCCGAGACAGAGGAGAGACCCAGTACTTC. Translated: CASSRDRGETQYF. V usage is TRBV7-8 and J usage is TRBJ2-5; the D gene is possibly TRBD1 (5 bases). V was cut by 5 bases and J by 4 bases, with 11 bases left in between. From germline, CDR1 is SGHVS and CDR2 FQNEAQ. The CDR3 is 13 residues long.

V and J are TRBV4-1 and TRBJ1-3, with D possibly being TRBD1 (6 bases). Trimming took 3 bases from V and 3 from J, leaving 15 bases between them. From germline, CDR1 is MGHRA and CDR2 YSYEKL. The CDR3 spans 16 residues. CDR3 in amino acids: CASSQEPTGIGNTIYF. The CDR3 coding sequence is TGCGCCAGCAGCCAGGAACCGACAGGAATTGGAAACACCATATATTTT.

The rearrangement links TRBV10-3 to TRBJ1-6; D is undetermined. CDR1 ENHRY and CDR2 SYGVKD come from the germline V gene. The CDR3 extends over 18 amino acids. V gave up 0 bases and J gave up 0 bases, with 12 bases separating them. The CDR3 sequence: CAISESVIDGSYNSPLHF. Written as DNA, the CDR3 is TGTGCCATCAGTGAGTCGGTTATTGACGGCTCCTATAATTCACCCCTCCACTTT.

The V call is TRBV2, the J call TRBJ2-7, with a tentative D call TRBD2 (5 bases). The CDR3 spans 14 residues. Between the trimmed V and J ends, which lost 2 bases and 1 base, there was a span of 9 bases. Germline V gene sequence: CDR1 SNHLY, CDR2 FYNNEI. CDR3 coding DNA: TGTGCCAGCAGTGAAAAGCAGCGGTCCTACGAGCAGTACTTC. It translates to CASSEKQRSYEQYF.

This chain uses TRBV28 with TRBJ1-6; D call uncertain. CDR1 and CDR2 from the germline V gene are MDHEN and SYDVKM. The CDR3 has 16 amino acids. Trimming removed 3 bases at V and 6 bases at J, with 15 bases between. The CDR3 DNA follows: TGTGCCAGCAGTTTGGTGGTCAAGCGGGTTAATTCACCCCTCCACTTT. Protein product: CASSLVVKRVNSPLHF.

The chain has TRBV6-5 and TRBJ2-7, with D tentatively TRBD1 or TRBD2 (5 bases each). The V end was cut by 0 bases, the J end by 6 bases, with 15 bases between. The CDR3 spans 15 residues. The germline V gene has CDR1 MNHEY and CDR2 SVGAGI. This chain's CDR3 is CASSYSEGRKGEQYF. The CDR3 bases are TGTGCCAGCAGTTACTCCGAGGGGAGAAAGGGCGAGCAGTACTTC.

This chain uses TRBV28 with TRBJ1-1; TRBD1 matches at 7 bases. V shed 5 bases, J shed 6 bases, and the junction held 0 bases outside the gene matches. Germline lookup yields CDR1 MDHEN and CDR2 SYDVKM. This CDR3 is built from 11 residues. The CDR3 spells CASSQGAEAFF. The CDR3 nucleotides are TGTGCCAGCAGTCAGGGGGCTGAAGCTTTCTTT.

The chain uses TRBV7-9 and TRBJ1-3, with 7 bases matching TRBD1. V lost 5 bases and J lost 2; bases outside the gene matches: 6. CDR3 length equals 15 residues. CDR1 SEHNR and CDR2 FQNEAQ come from the germline V gene (reference sequence). The CDR3 sequence is CASSGPTGAGNTIYF. The CDR3 DNA is TGTGCCAGCAGCGGGCCTACAGGGGCTGGAAACACCATATATTTT.

The chain uses TRBV11-2 and TRBJ1-4; D is ambiguous. CDR3 size: 13 residues. Germline V gene data show CDR1 as SGHAT and CDR2 as FQNNGV. Trimming cost V 1 base and J 7 bases, with 7 bases left between them. CDR3 DNA: TGTGCCAGCAGCTTAGGGGGTAGTGAAAAACTGTTTTTT. Translated, it gives CASSLGGSEKLFF. The variable domain in full, completed from reference TRBV11-2 and TRBJ1-4, reads EAGVAQSPRYKIIEKRQSVAFWCNPISGHATLYWYQQILGQGPKLLIQFQNNGVVDDSQLPKDRFSAERLKGVDSTLKIQPAKLEDSAVYLCASSLGGSEKLFFGSGTQLSVL.

Only one count was recorded for this clone. The CDR3 sequence: CASSADRGNTIYF. CDR3 DNA: TGTGCCAGCAGCGCGGACAGGGGAAACACCATATATTTT. This sequence joins TRBV9 and TRBJ1-3; 7 bases are a match to TRBD1. The CDR3 spans 13 residues. Germline trimming cut 3 bases from V and 4 bases from J; bases unmatched to any gene: 1. The germline gives CDR1 SGDLS, CDR2 YYNGEE.

The chain joins TRBV4-1 to TRBJ1-5; TRBD1 might be the D (5 bases). The germline V gene has CDR1 MGHRA and CDR2 YSYEKL. Trimming cost V 0 bases and J 0 bases, with 12 bases left between them. This CDR3 comprises 17 residues. CDR3 residues: CASSQDRQTYSNQPQHF. The CDR3 bases are TGCGCCAGCAGCCAAGATAGACAGACTTATAGCAATCAGCCCCAGCATTTT.

This clone was counted a few times. The genes are TRBV5-1 and TRBJ2-7, with D hard to call. V was trimmed by 0 bases and J by 3 bases, leaving 16 bases between them. Germline CDR1 is SGHRS and CDR2 is YFSETQ. The CDR3 runs to 16 residues. CDR3 protein: CASSLVSKATFYEQYF. DNA for the CDR3: TGCGCCAGCAGCTTGGTTAGCAAAGCCACTTTCTACGAGCAGTACTTC.

This clone was recorded a few times. This sequence joins TRBV13 and TRBJ1-1; maybe TRBD1 (6 bases). This CDR3 region has 13 residues. The germline V and J ends were trimmed by 3 bases and 4 bases, with 9 bases remaining between them. The germline gives CDR1 PRHDT, CDR2 FYEKMQ (reference sequence). The DNA of the CDR3 is TGTGCCAGCAGCTTCCGGGGGCCCACTGAAGCTTTCTTT. The encoded protein is CASSFRGPTEAFF.

This clone was counted only a few times. The chain combines TRBV28 with TRBJ1-1, with 7 positions matching TRBD1. There are 16 residues in the CDR3. Germline CDR1 and CDR2: MDHEN and SYDVKM. Trimming cost V 4 bases and J 2 bases; bases outside gene matches: 10. The CDR3 DNA is TGTGCCAGCAGTTCGGACTCCGGGACAGTCAACACTGAAGCTTTCTTT. Its protein is CASSSDSGTVNTEAFF.

The chain employs TRBV19 and TRBJ2-1; the D is unclear. From germline, CDR1 is LNHDA and CDR2 SQIVND (reference sequence). With 6 bases removed from V and 4 bases from J, the gap between germline ends came to 7 bases. This CDR3 region has 12 residues. Here the CDR3 reads CASSVGYNEQFF. The CDR3 bases are TGTGCCAGTAGCGTAGGGTACAATGAGCAGTTCTTC. The full variable domain, in which reference TRBV19 and TRBJ2-1 provide the parts outside the CDR3, is DGGITQSPKYLFRKEGQNVTLSCEQNLNHDAMYWYRQDPGQGLRLIYYSQIVNDFQKGDIAEGYSVSREKKESFPLTVTSAQKNPTAFYLCASSVGYNEQFFGPGTRLTVL.

V usage is TRBV4-3 and J usage is TRBJ2-2, with 7 bases identical to TRBD1. There are 16 residues in the CDR3. Germline lookup yields CDR1 LGHNA and CDR2 YSLEER. V dropped 0 bases and J dropped 4; count of bases not matched to a gene: 5. The CDR3 DNA reads as TGCGCCAGCAGCCAAGAGTGGGCAGGGGGCACCGGGGAGCTGTTTTTT. This sequence encodes CASSQEWAGGTGELFF.

This chain connects TRBV7-9 to TRBJ2-2, with D maybe TRBD1 (6 bases). CDR1 and CDR2 from the germline V gene are SEHNR and FQNEAQ (reference sequence). Trimming pared 1 base from V and 6 bases from J, leaving 12 bases between. The length of the CDR3 is 15 residues. CDR3 region: CASSLVGTGPGELFF. CDR3 DNA: TGTGCCAGCAGCTTAGTGGGCACAGGGCCCGGGGAGCTGTTTTTT. The whole variable domain, remainder taken from reference TRBV7-9 and TRBJ2-2, is DTGVSQNPRHKITKRGQNVTFRCDPISEHNRLYWYRQTLGQGPEFLTYFQNEAQLEKSRLLSDRFSAERPKGSFSTLEIQRTEQGDSAMYLCASSLVGTGPGELFFGEGSRLTVL.

This clone was seen a few times. The V call is TRBV27, the J call TRBJ2-1; TRBD2 matches at 14 bases. The CDR3 runs to 16 residues. The V gene's germline CDR1 is MNHEY and CDR2 SMNVEV (reference sequence). The ends lost 4 bases at V and 6 bases at J; junction bases unmatched: 5. CDR3 in amino acids: CASSWTGTSGSNEQFF. CDR3 nucleotides: TGTGCCAGCAGTTGGACCGGGACTAGCGGGAGCAATGAGCAGTTCTTC.